Below, 30 T cell receptor beta chains from the same sample are listed, as sequenced in a study of PD-1 blockade in classical Hodgkin lymphoma. Relapses following autologous stem cell transplantation were seen in all patients, with brentuximab vedotin exposure varying. Clones were sequenced by immunoSEQ multiplex PCR, and TCRdb holds only the in-frame ones, with some missing. This sample has roughly 47,000 clones; about three quarters occur once, and the top ten carry 20% to 25%. The starting material was peripheral blood mononuclear cells (PBMCs), obtained before the second cycle of nivolumab. The source is a human donor with classical Hodgkin lymphoma.

This chain uses TRBV6-6 with TRBJ1-6; D perhaps matches TRBD1 (6 bases). V dropped 7 bases and J dropped 8 bases, with 18 bases sitting between them. Per germline, CDR1 MNHNY and CDR2 SVGAGI (reference sequence). The CDR3 extends over 15 amino acids. The CDR3 bases are TGTGCCAGCAAGCAGATCGGGGGGCTGGATTCACCCCTCCACTTT. This encodes CASKQIGGLDSPLHF.

This clone was counted a single time. The chain is built from TRBV19 and TRBJ2-2, with 10 nucleotides matching TRBD1. The J segment lost 8 bases and the V segment lost 5 bases, leaving 11 bases of the junction unmatched. The CDR3 sequence is 16 residues long. From germline, CDR1 is LNHDA and CDR2 SQIVND (reference sequence). CDR3 amino acids: CASSRRGTGAEGELFF. The CDR3, as DNA: TGTGCCAGTAGTCGGAGGGGGACAGGGGCGGAAGGGGAGCTGTTTTTT.

The CDR3 spells CASSLGSGGRYGYTF. The CDR3 DNA is TGTGCCAGCAGCTTAGGTTCGGGGGGCCGCTATGGCTACACCTTC. This chain connects TRBV11-2 to TRBJ1-2, with D perhaps matching TRBD1 (6 bases). This CDR3 contains 15 residues. The V end was cut by 1 base, the J end by 4 bases, with 13 bases between. The germline V gene encodes CDR1 SGHAT and CDR2 FQNNGV.

The J gene is TRBJ1-5, the V gene TRBV2, with unresolved D. Trimming removed 5 bases at V and 7 bases at J, with 15 bases between. Germline loops: CDR1 SNHLY, CDR2 FYNNEI. CDR3 length: 14 amino acids. The CDR3 DNA sequence: TGTGCCAGCAGTCCTCTGGGAGTTGGGCAGCCCCAGCATTTT. Translated: CASSPLGVGQPQHF.

This sequence joins TRBV18 and TRBJ2-3, with D possibly being TRBD2 (6 bases). V lost 3 bases to trimming and J lost 0 bases, with 10 bases between them. CDR3 size: 15 residues. Germline values: CDR1 KGHSH, CDR2 LQKENI. The CDR3 sequence: CASSPSGESTDTQYF. CDR3 coding DNA: TGTGCCAGCTCACCTAGCGGAGAGAGCACAGATACGCAGTATTTT.

The V call is TRBV9, the J call TRBJ2-6; tentatively, D is TRBD1 (5 bases). V was pared by 0 bases and J by 0 bases, with 13 bases between. Germline V lookup: CDR1 SGDLS, CDR2 YYNGEE. This CDR3 spans 18 amino acids. CDR3: CASSVGDRTNSGANVLTF. The CDR3 nucleotides are TGTGCCAGCAGCGTAGGAGACAGAACCAACTCTGGGGCCAACGTCCTGACTTTC. The full variable domain, with the rest looked up from reference TRBV9 and TRBJ2-6, is DSGVTQTPKHLITATGQRVTLRCSPRSGDLSVYWYQQSLDQGLQFLIQYYNGEERAKGNILERFSAQQFPDLHSELNLSSLELGDSALYFCASSVGDRTNSGANVLTFGAGSRLTVL.

This clone was counted between two and nine times. The J gene is TRBJ1-2, the V gene TRBV11-2, with D unclear. V was trimmed by 4 bases and J by 5 bases, leaving 14 bases between them. Germline V CDR1 and CDR2: SGHAT, FQNNGV. The CDR3 totals 14 residues. CDR3 sequence reads: CASSSGEGLYGYTF. The CDR3 region has the DNA TGTGCCAGCAGCTCTGGGGAGGGCCTTTATGGCTACACCTTC.

The chain has TRBV7-3 and TRBJ2-3, with TRBD2 identical over 9 bases. CDR3 length: 15 amino acids. J lost 3 bases, V lost 5 bases, and 6 bases had no gene match. From germline, CDR1 is SGHTA and CDR2 FQGTGA. CDR3 coding DNA: TGTGCCAGCAGCCCCGGGACTAGCAGGACAGATACGCAGTATTTT. Translation gives CASSPGTSRTDTQYF.

The chain is built from TRBV11-3 and TRBJ2-1, with 7 bases fitting TRBD1. Germline assignment: CDR1 SGHNT and CDR2 YENEEA. V dropped 5 bases and J dropped 10; count of bases not matched to a gene: 5. The CDR3 sequence is 12 residues long. CDR3 DNA sequence: TGTGCCAGCAGCATTCCGGGACAGGAGCAGTTCTTC. Translated, it gives CASSIPGQEQFF.

The DNA for the CDR3 is TGTGCCAGCAGCTTATCCAAGACGGCTAACTATGGCTACACCTTC. Residues: CASSLSKTANYGYTF. This rearrangement joins TRBV7-8 to TRBJ1-2; D is undetermined. The CDR3 loop spans 15 amino acids. The germline V and J ends were trimmed by 2 bases and 0 bases, with 10 bases remaining between them. The V gene's germline CDR1 is SGHVS and CDR2 FQNEAQ.

The rearrangement joins TRBV7-6 to TRBJ2-2; TRBD1 matches at 8 bases. Trimming cost V 5 bases and J 6 bases; bases outside gene matches: 8. CDR1 and CDR2 (germline): SGHVS, FNYEAQ. This CDR3 spans 15 amino acids. The CDR3 nucleotides are TGTGCCAGCAGCACAATGACAGGGGAGGCCGGGGAGCTGTTTTTT. Its translation is CASSTMTGEAGELFF.

This chain joins TRBV5-6 and TRBJ2-6; D could derive from TRBD1 or TRBD2 (6 bases each). Trimming removed 4 bases at V and 2 bases at J, with 10 bases between. There are 15 residues in the CDR3. The germline CDR1 and CDR2 sequences are SGHDT and YYEEEE. The CDR3 DNA reads TGTGCCAGCAGCCTCGGGGGCGCTGGGGCCAACGTCCTGACTTTC. Its protein product is CASSLGGAGANVLTF.

About this clone itself: A junction boundary mismatches the germline segment, possibly from a read error. The gene calls are TRBV11-3 and TRBJ2-5; D gene ambiguous. The CDR3 has 18 amino acids. CDR1 is SGHNT, CDR2 YENEEA, per germline. The CDR3 protein is CASSLGRVEMISKETQYF. The CDR3 DNA sequence: TGTGCCAGCAGTTTAGGTCGGGTTGAGATGATATCTAAGGAGACCCAGTACTTC.

This chain joins TRBV7-9 and TRBJ2-3; TRBD1 or TRBD2 may be the D gene (5 bases each). The V gene lost 1 base and the J gene lost 0 bases, with 11 bases spanning the gap. Germline V lookup: CDR1 SEHNR, CDR2 FQNEAQ (reference sequence). CDR3 size: 16 residues. CDR3 in DNA: TGTGCCAGCAGCTTAGGGTTCTGGGGGAGCACAGATACGCAGTATTTT. Translation gives CASSLGFWGSTDTQYF.

V gene TRBV6-5 combines with J gene TRBJ2-5; D gene unclear. Germline loops: CDR1 MNHEY, CDR2 SVGAGI. The CDR3 runs to 14 residues. V lost 2 bases, J lost 0 bases, and 7 bases lay in between. CDR3 protein: CASSYDTYQETQYF. The CDR3 DNA reads as TGTGCCAGCAGTTACGACACGTACCAAGAGACCCAGTACTTC.

This clone occurred a few times. The V gene is TRBV27, the J gene TRBJ2-3; TRBD2 agrees at 10 bases. The germline V gene encodes CDR1 MNHEY and CDR2 SMNVEV (reference sequence). The CDR3 runs to 16 residues. Trimming at V came to 6 bases and at J to 3 bases, leaving 9 bases not matched to a gene. Written as DNA, the CDR3 is TGTGCCAGCAGCCTTATAGCGGGGGGAATGACAGATACGCAGTATTTT. Protein sequence: CASSLIAGGMTDTQYF.

V usage is TRBV7-9 and J usage is TRBJ2-7; D is uncertain. The CDR3 runs 13 residues. Germline CDR1 and CDR2: SEHNR and FQNEAQ (reference sequence). V was cut by 5 bases and J by 6 bases, with 14 bases left in between. CDR3 coding DNA: TGTGCCAGCAGCCCCGTCCCTTCGGGCGAGCAGTACTTC. Encoded protein: CASSPVPSGEQYF. The variable domain in full, with the rest retrieved from reference TRBV7-9 and TRBJ2-7, is DTGVSQNPRHKITKRGQNVTFRCDPISEHNRLYWYRQTLGQGPEFLTYFQNEAQLEKSRLLSDRFSAERPKGSFSTLEIQRTEQGDSAMYLCASSPVPSGEQYFGPGTRLTVT.

The V gene is TRBV5-1, the J gene TRBJ2-7; D may correspond to TRBD1 or TRBD2 (7 bases each). Looked up from germline, CDR1 is SGHRS and CDR2 is YFSETQ. The length of the CDR3 is 13 residues. V gave up 2 bases and J gave up 6 bases, with 12 bases separating them. CDR3 nucleotide sequence: TGCGCCAGCAGCTTTACAGGGGAGGGCGAGCAGTACTTC. Amino acids: CASSFTGEGEQYF.

The CDR3 coding sequence is TGCGCCAGCAGCTTAGATGGGGCCGGGGCCAACGTCCTGACTTTC. Amino acids: CASSLDGAGANVLTF. The chain employs TRBV5-1 and TRBJ2-6, with TRBD1 as a possible D gene (5 bases). The CDR3 length is 15 residues. CDR1 and CDR2 (germline): SGHRS, YFSETQ. Trimming shortened V by 2 bases and J by 4 bases, and 10 bases separated the two germline ends.

In its sample, this clone was seen a few times. The rearrangement links TRBV12-5 to TRBJ2-7, with 10 positions matching TRBD2. J gave up 1 base and V 4 bases, and 7 bases lay outside the gene matches. This CDR3 has 16 residues. The V gene's germline CDR1 is LGHNT and CDR2 FRNRAP. The CDR3 reads CASGSTLAGVSYEQYF. CDR3 coding DNA: TGTGCTAGTGGTTCTACCCTAGCGGGAGTATCCTACGAGCAGTACTTC. Complete variable domain (other parts from reference TRBV12-5 and TRBJ2-7): DARVTQTPRHKVTEMGQEVTMRCQPILGHNTVFWYRQTMMQGLELLAYFRNRAPLDDSGMPKDRFSAEMPDATLATLKIQPSEPRDSAVYFCASGSTLAGVSYEQYFGPGTRLTVT.

The gene calls are TRBV10-3 and TRBJ2-7; D gene unclear. V was cut by 8 bases and J by 2 bases, with 16 bases left in between. The CDR3 is made up of 14 amino acids. CDR1 ENHRY and CDR2 SYGVKD come from the germline V gene. This CDR3 is CAIRRSQTTYEQYF. DNA of the CDR3: TGTGCCATCCGACGGTCTCAGACGACCTACGAGCAGTACTTC.

This chain joins TRBV29-1 and TRBJ1-2; 9 bases agree with TRBD1. Germline V gene data show CDR1 as SQVTM and CDR2 as ANQGSEA. V was clipped by 4 bases and J by 5 bases; unmatched bases: 5. The CDR3 runs 13 residues. The CDR3 DNA follows: TGCAGCGTTGTTTCAGGGACAGGGTATGGCTACACCTTC. It encodes CSVVSGTGYGYTF.

The V gene is TRBV7-2, the J gene TRBJ1-6; possible D gene TRBD1, 6 bases. V shed 1 base and J shed 10 bases, with 17 bases lying between them. The germline V gene has CDR1 SGHTA and CDR2 FQGNSA. This CDR3 has 16 residues. DNA for the CDR3: TGTGCCAGCAGCTTAGTGGCAGGGGCGGTGGTCTCACCCCTCCACTTT. Encoded protein: CASSLVAGAVVSPLHF.

This clone was recorded only once. The CDR3 loop reads CASSLGGGFNEKLFF. Here the CDR3 DNA reads TGTGCCAGCAGCTTAGGAGGAGGATTTAATGAAAAACTGTTTTTT. The genes are TRBV7-2 and TRBJ1-4; D is uncertain. Germline V gene lookup returns CDR1 SGHTA and CDR2 FQGNSA. The CDR3 is 15 amino acids. V was clipped by 1 base and J by 4 bases, with 10 bases between them.

The table lists this clone with a few counts. The chain links TRBV9 to TRBJ1-2; D not certain. The CDR3 covers 12 residues. The V and J ends lost 5 bases and 5 bases respectively, with 10 bases between them. Per germline, CDR1 SGDLS and CDR2 YYNGEE. The CDR3 sequence: CASRDVPYGYTF. Here the CDR3 DNA reads TGTGCCAGCAGGGACGTTCCTTATGGCTACACCTTC.

The rearrangement uses TRBV5-6 and TRBJ1-4; no reliable D call. Germline CDR1 and CDR2: SGHDT and YYEEEE. Trimming cost V 0 bases and J 8 bases, with 17 bases left between them. This CDR3 region has 16 residues. Here the CDR3 DNA reads TGTGCCAGCAGCTTGGCCCGAGAAAAAGCAAGGGAAAAACTGTTTTTT. As protein: CASSLAREKAREKLFF.

The rearrangement joins TRBV27 to TRBJ1-1; tentative D call: TRBD1 (6 bases). Germline V gives CDR1 MNHEY, CDR2 SMNVEV (reference sequence). Trimming shortened V by 5 bases and J by 4 bases, and 14 bases separated the two germline ends. The CDR3 is 14 residues long. The CDR3 DNA reads TGTGCCAGCAGTCCAATACAGGGTTTCACTGAAGCTTTCTTT. Amino acid sequence: CASSPIQGFTEAFF.

The chain recombines TRBV19 with TRBJ1-4; the D is unclear. The germline V gene encodes CDR1 LNHDA and CDR2 SQIVND (reference sequence). Trimming took 1 base from V and 8 from J, leaving 8 bases between them. CDR3 length: 13 residues. The CDR3 DNA is TGTGCCAGTAGTATAGCAGGATCCGAAAAACTGTTTTTT. Protein: CASSIAGSEKLFF.

This clone was found once. The chain combines TRBV19 with TRBJ1-2; tentative D call: TRBD1 (5 bases). Looked up from germline, CDR1 is LNHDA and CDR2 is SQIVND (reference sequence). The CDR3 is 14 amino acids. Trimming cost V 5 bases and J 1 base, with 11 bases left between them. CDR3 coding DNA: TGTGCCAGTAGTGAAGACAGAAATAACTATGGCTACACCTTC. Its protein product is CASSEDRNNYGYTF.

The chain is built from TRBV9 and TRBJ2-3; D ambiguous. The CDR3 runs 15 residues. V shed 4 bases and J shed 0 bases, with 12 bases lying between them. CDR1 is SGDLS and CDR2 is YYNGEE in the germline V gene. The CDR3, as DNA: TGTGCCAGCAGCTCGCGAGTTGGGAGCACAGATACGCAGTATTTT. Its translation is CASSSRVGSTDTQYF.